These T cell receptor beta chains were read from a single sample in a study of T cells after yellow fever vaccination. Using its own MiXCR run on the 5' RACE reads, TCRdb lists one record per CDR3 protein. Here the sample spans approximately 610,000 distinct CDR3 sequences, roughly a sixth being singletons. The specimen was PBMCs, collected roughly 5 days after the first yellow fever vaccination. These receptors originate from a man aged 18 to 35 who received the YFV17D yellow fever vaccine. Each CDR3 is given with its conserved first and last residue. Fields, in order: J gene, clone size, CDR3 length, D gene, V gene, CDR3 protein, CDR3 DNA. D genes are given only for firm matches. Part of the rows lack a size; the others show once, few, many or a class for expanded clones.

TRBJ2-1 many 14 NA TRBV9 CASSVGSSYNEQFF TGTGCCAGCAGCGTAGGTAGCTCCTACAATGAGCAGTTCTTC
TRBJ1-1 few 16 NA TRBV5-1 CASSLSRVYMNTEAFF TGCGCCAGCAGCTTGAGTCGGGTCTACATGAACACTGAAGCTTTCTTT
TRBJ1-1 few 13 NA TRBV27 CASSLRRRDEAFF TGTGCCAGCAGTTTACGGCGAAGAGATGAAGCTTTCTTT
TRBJ2-7 NA 13 NA TRBV27 CASSSGASYEQYF TGTGCCAGCTCTTCGGGGGCCTCCTACGAGCAGTACTTC
TRBJ2-3 NA 15 TRBD2 TRBV10-3 CAISQSGGRTDTQYF TGTGCCATCTCTCAAAGCGGGGGGCGTACAGATACGCAGTATTTT
TRBJ2-3 NA 16 TRBD1 TRBV6-1 CASSGGSGQGADTQYF TGTGCCAGCAGTGGGGGTTCGGGACAGGGCGCGGATACGCAGTATTTT
TRBJ2-1 NA 15 NA TRBV7-2 CASSLAGVVGNEQFF TGTGCCAGCAGCTTAGCGGGGGTGGTGGGCAATGAGCAGTTCTTC
TRBJ2-2 NA 12 NA TRBV11-2 CASSPMGGELFF TGTGCCAGCAGCCCTATGGGCGGGGAGCTGTTTTTT
TRBJ2-6 NA 19 TRBD1 TRBV20-1 CSARSAGTGLNSGANVLTF TGCAGTGCTAGGTCCGCCGGGACAGGGCTTAACTCTGGGGCCAACGTCCTGACTTTC
TRBJ1-2 many 15 NA TRBV7-2 CASSSGADRIYGYTF TGTGCCAGCAGCTCAGGCGCGGACAGAATCTATGGCTACACCTTC
TRBJ2-1 few 13 NA TRBV20-1 CSAREMGLNEQFF TGCAGTGCTAGAGAGATGGGACTTAATGAGCAGTTCTTC
TRBJ2-3 NA 13 TRBD1 TRBV12-3/TRBV12-4 CASTGVLVDTQYF TGTGCCAGTACAGGGGTTTTAGTAGATACGCAGTATTTT
TRBJ1-2 few 11 NA TRBV12-3/TRBV12-4 CASARGLGYTF TGTGCCAGCGCCCGGGGACTCGGCTACACCTTC
TRBJ1-6 NA 14 TRBD1 TRBV5-1 CASSRDRVGSPLHF TGCGCCAGCAGCCGGGACAGAGTAGGCTCACCCCTCCACTTT
TRBJ1-1 few 12 TRBD1 TRBV19 CATMTGSTEAFF TGTGCCACCATGACAGGGAGCACTGAAGCTTTCTTT
TRBJ1-2 NA 14 NA TRBV3-1 CASSQRIADYGYTF TGTGCCAGCAGCCAACGAATCGCCGACTATGGCTACACCTTC
TRBJ2-5 NA 13 NA TRBV20-1 CSAYGPEGGTQYF TGCAGTGCCTACGGACCTGAGGGAGGGACCCAGTACTTC
TRBJ1-5 few 13 NA TRBV7-9 CASSLGGNEPQHF TGTGCCAGCAGCTTAGGGGGTAATGAGCCCCAGCATTTT
TRBJ1-1 NA 14 NA TRBV5-1 CASSLEALGTEAFF TGCGCCAGCAGCTTGGAGGCCCTGGGGACTGAAGCTTTCTTT
TRBJ2-1 NA 11 NA TRBV5-1 CASSSVGEQFF TGCGCCAGCAGCTCCGTTGGTGAGCAGTTCTTC
TRBJ1-6 NA 18 NA TRBV30 CAWSVEQRGVQNNSPLHF TGTGCCTGGAGTGTCGAACAAAGAGGGGTGCAAAATAATTCACCCCTCCACTTT
TRBJ2-1 NA 14 NA TRBV20-1 CSAPNPTGSNEQFF TGCAGTGCCCCGAACCCCACAGGCTCCAATGAGCAGTTCTTC
TRBJ1-6 few 11 TRBD1 TRBV7-9 CASSEQGPLHF TGTGCCAGCAGCGAACAGGGGCCCCTCCACTTT
TRBJ2-2 many 19 TRBD2 TRBV4-3 CASSHITGLAGIITGELFF TGCGCCAGCAGCCACATCACGGGACTAGCGGGGATTATCACCGGGGAGCTGTTTTTT
TRBJ1-2 few 13 NA TRBV12-3/TRBV12-4 CASSTGRRYGYTF TGTGCCAGCAGCACGGGACGGAGATATGGCTACACCTTC
TRBJ2-5 NA 14 NA TRBV10-3 CAISTSDSPETQYF TGTGCCATCAGTACCTCGGACAGCCCAGAGACCCAGTACTTC
TRBJ1-5 few 13 NA TRBV5-8 CASSWGSYLSQHF TGTGCCAGCAGCTGGGGCAGCTATCTATCCCAGCATTTT
TRBJ2-6 few 21 NA TRBV24-1 CATSDSGTREPPRSGANVLTF TGTGCCACCAGTGATTCCGGGACGAGGGAGCCGCCCCGCTCTGGGGCCAACGTCCTGACTTTC
TRBJ2-7 NA 16 TRBD1 TRBV12-5 CASGLVLNRGAYEQYF TGTGCTAGTGGTTTGGTACTAAACAGGGGGGCTTACGAGCAGTACTTC
TRBJ1-6 few 15 NA TRBV7-2 CASSLVEGPTSPLHF TGTGCCAGCAGCTTAGTGGAGGGACCTACCTCACCCCTCCACTTT
TRBJ1-2 NA 17 NA TRBV4-3 CASSPEVKPYDSYGYTF TGCGCCAGCAGCCCCGAGGTTAAGCCCTACGACTCCTATGGCTACACCTTC
TRBJ2-1 NA 14 NA TRBV5-1 CASSLARSRNEQFF TGCGCCAGCAGCCTAGCCCGGTCGAGGAATGAGCAGTTCTTC
TRBJ1-2 NA 14 NA TRBV15 CATSSRANSYGYTF TGTGCCACCAGCAGCAGGGCTAACTCTTATGGCTACACCTTC
TRBJ1-1 NA 14 TRBD1 TRBV13 CASILLGDRAGAFF TGTGCCAGCATTCTCCTCGGGGACAGGGCAGGGGCTTTCTTT
TRBJ1-2 NA 12 NA TRBV20-1 CSAPKTLPAYTF TGCAGTGCCCCTAAAACCCTGCCTGCCTACACCTTC
TRBJ1-6 NA 17 NA TRBV6-1 CASTGQGLSSYNSPLHF TGTGCCAGCACCGGCCAGGGGCTGAGCTCCTATAATTCACCCCTCCACTTT
TRBJ1-3 few 15 NA TRBV4-3 CASSQDAAGGNTIYF TGCGCCAGCAGCCAAGACGCGGCAGGGGGAAACACCATATATTTT
TRBJ2-5 NA 14 NA TRBV4-2 CASSQVIQGETQYF TGTGCCAGCAGCCAAGTTATACAGGGAGAGACCCAGTACTTC
TRBJ2-3 many 18 TRBD2 TRBV7-9 CASSRGLAGGLSTDTQYF TGTGCCAGCAGCCGGGGACTAGCGGGGGGCCTAAGCACAGATACGCAGTATTTT
TRBJ2-5 few 14 NA TRBV9 CASSKGVAQETQYF TGTGCCAGCAGCAAGGGGGTCGCTCAAGAGACCCAGTACTTC
TRBJ2-3 few 16 NA TRBV6-5 CASSYSGLPSTDTQYF TGTGCCAGCAGTTACTCAGGCCTTCCTAGCACAGATACGCAGTATTTT
TRBJ1-1 few 12 NA TRBV20-1 CSAFGVGNEAFF TGCAGTGCCTTCGGGGTCGGGAATGAAGCTTTCTTT
TRBJ1-5 NA 15 TRBD1 TRBV12-3/TRBV12-4 CASSKTGQAGQPQHF TGTGCCAGCAGTAAGACGGGACAGGCCGGGCAGCCCCAGCATTTT
TRBJ2-3 few 15 NA TRBV3-1 CASSQAPTLTDTQYF TGTGCCAGCAGCCAAGCACCGACTTTGACAGATACGCAGTATTTT
TRBJ1-5 many 14 NA TRBV4-3 CASSQDLSNQPQHF TGCGCCAGCAGCCAAGATCTTAGCAATCAGCCCCAGCATTTT
TRBJ2-4 NA 16 NA TRBV7-9 CASSLHSQVAKNIQYF TGTGCCAGCAGCTTGCACTCGCAGGTAGCCAAAAACATTCAGTACTTC
TRBJ2-2 few 14 TRBD2 TRBV12-3/TRBV12-4 CASRTGLATGELFF TGTGCCAGCAGAACGGGACTAGCCACCGGGGAGCTGTTTTTT
TRBJ1-2 NA 12 NA TRBV4-2 CASSQGLRGYTF TGTGCCAGCAGCCAAGGCCTTAGGGGCTACACCTTC